A selection of T cell receptor beta chains follows, all from one sample in a study of cytomegalovirus exposure and HLA in healthy donors. Profiling relied on immunoSEQ multiplex PCR, and the TCRdb table lists in-frame clones only, not all of them. The sample carries fewer than 200,000 clones, approximately 67% recorded once. Sequences were obtained from PBMCs. The receptors were sampled from a woman aged 18-29 years in good health and CMV-seropositive. The CDR3 runs from the conserved cysteine through the conserved F or W. The order of the fields is V gene, clone size, D gene, J gene, CDR3 DNA, CDR3 protein. D genes are given only for firm matches. Expanded clones are given a class, and other clones once, few, many or no size at all.

>TRBV6-1|few|NA|TRBJ2-1
TGTGCCAGCAGCGAAAATCCCCAGGTTTTGATGTATGAGCAGTTCTTC
CASSENPQVLMYEQFF
>TRBV6-5|NA|NA|TRBJ1-2
TGTGCCAGCTCGAGGACGGGAGCTAACTATGGCTACACCTTC
CASSRTGANYGYTF
>TRBV7-9|NA|NA|TRBJ1-2
TGTGCCAGCAGCTTAACCGCCAGGCATGGCTACACCTTC
CASSLTARHGYTF
>TRBV18|NA|TRBD2|TRBJ2-7
TGTGCCAGCTCACTAACTAGCGGGAGCCCCTACGAGCAGTACTTC
CASSLTSGSPYEQYF
>TRBV10-3|NA|TRBD2|TRBJ2-3
TGTGCCATCAGTGAGTGGCTAGCGGGGAGCACAGATACGCAGTATTTT
CAISEWLAGSTDTQYF
>TRBV10-1|once|NA|TRBJ2-7
TGCGCCAGCAGTGAGGGCCCCCCTTGCCCCTACGAGCAGTACTTC
CASSEGPPCPYEQYF
>TRBV7-2|NA|TRBD1|TRBJ1-1
TGTGCCAGCAGCTTTAGCACAGGGGTGACCACTGAAGCTTTCTTT
CASSFSTGVTTEAFF
>TRBV7-9|NA|TRBD2|TRBJ2-7
TGTGCCAGCAGCCAGACTAGCGCGTACTCCTACGAGCAGTACTTC
CASSQTSAYSYEQYF
>TRBV6-1|NA|TRBD2|TRBJ2-7
TGTGCCACTCTGTCCGGGACTAGCGGGAGGGCCCACTTC
CATLSGTSGRAHF
>TRBV18|NA|NA|TRBJ1-2
TGTGCCAGCTCACCGGTGGCCGACTCGGGTGGCTACACCTTC
CASSPVADSGGYTF
>TRBV10-3|NA|NA|TRBJ1-1
TGTGCCATCAGTGAGTCTGAGGAGGGGTCCCCCCGAGACACTGAAGCTTTCTTT
CAISESEEGSPRDTEAFF
>TRBV30|NA|TRBD2|TRBJ2-7
TGTGCCTGGGACGGGCAAGCGGGAGGGTACGAGCAGTACTTC
CAWDGQAGGYEQYF
>TRBV29-1|NA|NA|TRBJ1-5
TGCAGCGTCGCCTATCCCGTCGGGGGTGGGAATCAGCCCCAGCATTTT
CSVAYPVGGGNQPQHF
>TRBV2|NA|NA|TRBJ2-7
TGTGCCAGCAGCCAAGAGTGGACAGCCTACGAGCAGTACTTC
CASSQEWTAYEQYF
>TRBV9|NA|TRBD2|TRBJ2-7
TGTGCCAGCAGCGTAGAACTAGCGGGGGCCGAGCAGTACTTC
CASSVELAGAEQYF
>TRBV4-3|few|NA|TRBJ2-1
TGCGCCAGCAGCCAACAGTGGGCAGACCTCTCCTACAATGAGCAGTTCTTC
CASSQQWADLSYNEQFF
>TRBV7-9|NA|NA|TRBJ2-3
TGTGCCAGCAGCCCTGACTCCTCCCCGACGCAGTATTTT
CASSPDSSPTQYF
>TRBV18|NA|TRBD1|TRBJ2-1
TGTGCCAGCTCACGATCGCCGGGGACAGAGGGTGAGCAGTTCTTC
CASSRSPGTEGEQFF
>TRBV13|NA|TRBD1|TRBJ2-7
TGTGCCAGCAGCCCCCGGAGGCAGGGGGCAGGCGAGCAGTACTTC
CASSPRRQGAGEQYF
>TRBV14|NA|TRBD2|TRBJ2-5
TGTGCCAGCAGCCAAGACTCCTATCGGACTAGCGGGGGACGGTACCAAGAGACCCAGTACTTC
CASSQDSYRTSGGRYQETQYF
>TRBV9|NA|TRBD2|TRBJ2-3
TGTGCCAGCAGCTCAAGCGGGACTAGCACAGATACGCAGTATTTT
CASSSSGTSTDTQYF
>TRBV5-1|NA|TRBD2|TRBJ2-5
TGCGCCAGCAGCTCACGCGGGGGTTCAGAGACCCAGTACTTC
CASSSRGGSETQYF
>TRBV19|few|NA|TRBJ1-4
TGTGCCAGTAGCCCTATCGGGACTAATGAAAAACTGTTTTTT
CASSPIGTNEKLFF
>TRBV5-1|NA|TRBD2|TRBJ2-2
TGCGCCAGCAGCTTGGCCACTAGCGGGGGCACCGGGGAGCTGTTTTTT
CASSLATSGGTGELFF
>TRBV15|NA|TRBD1|TRBJ1-1
TGTGCCACCAGCAGAGTTAAAACAGGGGTTGCTATGAACACTGAAGCTTTCTTT
CATSRVKTGVAMNTEAFF
>TRBV11-1|NA|NA|TRBJ2-3
TGTGCCAGCAGCTCTAGCTTGTCCGGCCCAGATACGCAGTATTTT
CASSSSLSGPDTQYF
>TRBV28|NA|NA|TRBJ1-5
TGTGCCAGCAGTTTAGTGGCGGAGCCCCAGCATTTT
CASSLVAEPQHF
>TRBV21-1|NA|NA|TRBJ2-7
TGTGCCAGCAGCAAAAGTGACAGGGGAGGTGACTTC
CASSKSDRGGDF
>TRBV6-1|NA|TRBD1|TRBJ1-3
TGTGCCAGCAGTGAGGGGACAGAGTTTCGGAGGAACACCATATATTTT
CASSEGTEFRRNTIYF
>TRBV30|NA|TRBD1|TRBJ1-3
TGTGCCTGGAGAGGACAGGGACAAGGAAACACCATATATTTT
CAWRGQGQGNTIYF
>TRBV9|NA|NA|TRBJ1-5
TGTGCCAGCAGCGTAGGGGGCTCGCAGCCCCAGCATTTT
CASSVGGSQPQHF
>TRBV7-9|NA|TRBD1|TRBJ2-7
TGTGCCAGCAGCTTTAGAGCAAATTCCGGGACAGGGGGTATCTACGAGCAGTACTTC
CASSFRANSGTGGIYEQYF
>TRBV5-4|NA|NA|TRBJ2-7
TGTGCCAGCAGCCCCCGTGGTTACACCTCCGATGACGAGCAGTACTTC
CASSPRGYTSDDEQYF
>TRBV29-1|NA|TRBD2|TRBJ2-1
TGCAGCGTGGACGGGACTAGCAGGAATGAGCAGTTCTTC
CSVDGTSRNEQFF
>TRBV18|NA|TRBD1|TRBJ1-5
TGTGCCAGCTCACGAGGACAGGGGCAAAATCAGCCCCAGCATTTT
CASSRGQGQNQPQHF
>TRBV27|NA|NA|TRBJ1-5
TGTGCCAGCAGTTTATTAGGGGGTTCCAATCAGCCCCAGCATTTT
CASSLLGGSNQPQHF
>TRBV7-9|few|NA|TRBJ2-3
TGTTCCAGCAGCTCGACCTACTTGACTAGCACAGATACGCAGTATTTT
CSSSSTYLTSTDTQYF
>TRBV5-6|NA|NA|TRBJ2-5
TGTGCCAGCAACTTAAACCGGGGGACCCAGTACTTC
CASNLNRGTQYF
>TRBV6-1|NA|TRBD1|TRBJ2-7
TGTGCCAGCAGTGAAGCCCCCGGGACAGGATCCTACGAGCAGTACTTC
CASSEAPGTGSYEQYF
>TRBV6-6|NA|NA|TRBJ1-5
TGTGCCAGCAGTTCGGGAGACACCCATCAGCCCCAGCATTTT
CASSSGDTHQPQHF
>TRBV6-5|few|NA|TRBJ2-7
TGTGCCGCCGGGGCCTACGAGCAGTACTTC
CAAGAYEQYF
>TRBV2|few|TRBD1|TRBJ2-7
TGTGCCAGCAGTGAAGCGGCTGGGGACAGGGGAGTAGGCGAGCAGTACTTC
CASSEAAGDRGVGEQYF
>TRBV5-8|NA|NA|TRBJ2-1
TGTGCCAGCAGCTCTCACCGGGGCTACAATGAGCAGTTCTTC
CASSSHRGYNEQFF
>TRBV5-4|NA|NA|TRBJ1-1
TGTGCCAGCAGTGGCGACAGGTTGAACACTGAAGCTTTCTTT
CASSGDRLNTEAFF
>TRBV18|NA|NA|TRBJ2-5
TGTGCCAGCTCACCAGAGGAACGGTTCCAAGAGACCCAGTACTTC
CASSPEERFQETQYF
>TRBV5-6|NA|TRBD1|TRBJ1-5
TGTGCCAGCAGCCTAACCGGGGACAGTAGAAATCAGCCCCAGCATTTT
CASSLTGDSRNQPQHF
>TRBV5-4|few|NA|TRBJ1-6
TGTGCCAGCAGTTTGGACAGTAATTCCCCCCTCCACTTT
CASSLDSNSPLHF
>TRBV6-5|NA|TRBD1|TRBJ2-4
TGTGCCAGCAGTTCGCGACAGGGGGCGGCAAGTTACATTCAGTACTTC
CASSSRQGAASYIQYF
>TRBV28|NA|NA|TRBJ1-1
TGTGCCAGCAGTACTTCCAGCGACTGGAAAGCTTTCTTT
CASSTSSDWKAFF